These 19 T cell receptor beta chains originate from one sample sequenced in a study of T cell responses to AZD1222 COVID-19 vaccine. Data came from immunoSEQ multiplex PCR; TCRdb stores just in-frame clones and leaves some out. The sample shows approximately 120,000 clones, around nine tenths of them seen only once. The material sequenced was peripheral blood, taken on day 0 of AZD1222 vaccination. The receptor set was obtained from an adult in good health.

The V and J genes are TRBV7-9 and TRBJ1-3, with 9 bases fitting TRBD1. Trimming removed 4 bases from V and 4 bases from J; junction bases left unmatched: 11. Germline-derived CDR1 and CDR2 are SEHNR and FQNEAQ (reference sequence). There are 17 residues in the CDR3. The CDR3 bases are TGTGCCAGCAGCTGGAGGGACAGGGAAACCCACGGAAACACCATATATTTT. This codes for CASSWRDRETHGNTIYF.

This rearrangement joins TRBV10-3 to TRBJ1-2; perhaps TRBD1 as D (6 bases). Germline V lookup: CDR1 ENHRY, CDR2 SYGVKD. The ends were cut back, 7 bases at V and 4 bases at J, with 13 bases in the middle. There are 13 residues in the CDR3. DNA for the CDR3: TGTGCCATCACCGATGGACAGTTCTATGGCTACACCTTC. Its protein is CAITDGQFYGYTF.

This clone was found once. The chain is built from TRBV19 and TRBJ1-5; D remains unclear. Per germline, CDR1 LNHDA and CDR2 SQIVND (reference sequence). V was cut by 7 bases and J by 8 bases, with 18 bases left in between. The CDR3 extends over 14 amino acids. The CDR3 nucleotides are TGTGCCAGTACACTCCTAGGGCCCGGAGAGCCCCAGCATTTT. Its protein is CASTLLGPGEPQHF.

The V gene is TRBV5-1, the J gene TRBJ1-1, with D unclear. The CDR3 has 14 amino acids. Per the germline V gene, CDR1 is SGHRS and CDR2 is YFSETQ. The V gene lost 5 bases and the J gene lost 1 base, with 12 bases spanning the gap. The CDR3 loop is CASSQLITNTEAFF. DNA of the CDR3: TGCGCCAGCAGTCAGTTGATTACGAACACTGAAGCTTTCTTT.

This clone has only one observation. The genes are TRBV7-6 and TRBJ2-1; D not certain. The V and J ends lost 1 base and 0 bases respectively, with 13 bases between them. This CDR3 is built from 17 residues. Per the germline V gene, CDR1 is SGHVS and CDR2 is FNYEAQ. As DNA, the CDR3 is TGTGCCAGCAGCTTAGAAAACCGCCCGAGCTCCTACAATGAGCAGTTCTTC. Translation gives CASSLENRPSSYNEQFF.

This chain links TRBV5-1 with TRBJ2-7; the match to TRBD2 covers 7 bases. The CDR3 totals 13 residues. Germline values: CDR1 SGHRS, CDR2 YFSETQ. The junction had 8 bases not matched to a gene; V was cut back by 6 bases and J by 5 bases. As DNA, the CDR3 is TGCGCCAGCACCTTAGCGGGTTCGGACGAGCAGTACTTC. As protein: CASTLAGSDEQYF.

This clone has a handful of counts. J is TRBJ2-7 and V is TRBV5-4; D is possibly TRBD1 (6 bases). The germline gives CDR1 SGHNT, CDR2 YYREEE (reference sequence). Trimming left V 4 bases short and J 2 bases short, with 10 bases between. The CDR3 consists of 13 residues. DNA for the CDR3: TGTGCCAGCAGCCCTCGGACAGCCTACGAGCAGTACTTC. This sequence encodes CASSPRTAYEQYF.

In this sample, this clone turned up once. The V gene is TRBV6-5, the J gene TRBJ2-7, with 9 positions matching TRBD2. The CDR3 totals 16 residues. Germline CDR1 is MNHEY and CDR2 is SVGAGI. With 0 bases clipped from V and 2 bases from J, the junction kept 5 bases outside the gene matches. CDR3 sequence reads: CASSYSTPSGTYEQYF. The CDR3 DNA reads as TGTGCCAGCAGTTACTCGACCCCTAGCGGGACCTACGAGCAGTACTTC.

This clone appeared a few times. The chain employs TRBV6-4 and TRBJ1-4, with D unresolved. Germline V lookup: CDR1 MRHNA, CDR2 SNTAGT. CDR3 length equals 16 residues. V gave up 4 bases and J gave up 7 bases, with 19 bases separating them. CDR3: CASSGVGLWGSEKLFF. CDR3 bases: TGTGCCAGCAGTGGTGTAGGGCTTTGGGGAAGTGAAAAACTGTTTTTT.

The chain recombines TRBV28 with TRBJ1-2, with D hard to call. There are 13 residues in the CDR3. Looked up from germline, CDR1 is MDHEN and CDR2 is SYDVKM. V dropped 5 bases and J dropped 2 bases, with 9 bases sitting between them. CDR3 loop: CASSLTENYGYTF. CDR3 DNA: TGTGCCAGCAGTCTCACGGAAAACTATGGCTACACCTTC.

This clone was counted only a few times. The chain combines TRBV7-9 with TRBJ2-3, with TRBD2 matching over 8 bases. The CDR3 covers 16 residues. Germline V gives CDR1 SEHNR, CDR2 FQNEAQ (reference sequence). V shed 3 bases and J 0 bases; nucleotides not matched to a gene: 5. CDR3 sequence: CASSFGQRGSTDTQYF. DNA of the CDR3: TGTGCCAGCAGCTTCGGTCAGCGGGGGAGCACAGATACGCAGTATTTT. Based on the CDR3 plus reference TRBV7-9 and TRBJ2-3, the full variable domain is DTGVSQNPRHKITKRGQNVTFRCDPISEHNRLYWYRQTLGQGPEFLTYFQNEAQLEKSRLLSDRFSAERPKGSFSTLEIQRTEQGDSAMYLCASSFGQRGSTDTQYFGPGTRLTVL.

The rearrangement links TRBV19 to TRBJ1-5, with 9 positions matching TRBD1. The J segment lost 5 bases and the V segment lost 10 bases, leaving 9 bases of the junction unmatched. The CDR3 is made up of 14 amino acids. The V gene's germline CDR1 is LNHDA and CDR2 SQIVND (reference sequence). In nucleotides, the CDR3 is TGTGCCAATACCTACAGGGGGCAGTATCAGCCCCAGCATTTT. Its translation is CANTYRGQYQPQHF.

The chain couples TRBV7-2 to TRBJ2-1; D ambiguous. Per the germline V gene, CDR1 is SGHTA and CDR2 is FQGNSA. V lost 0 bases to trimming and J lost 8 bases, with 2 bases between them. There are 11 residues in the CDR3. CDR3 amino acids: CASSLAYEQFF. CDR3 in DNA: TGTGCCAGCAGCTTAGCGTATGAGCAGTTCTTC.

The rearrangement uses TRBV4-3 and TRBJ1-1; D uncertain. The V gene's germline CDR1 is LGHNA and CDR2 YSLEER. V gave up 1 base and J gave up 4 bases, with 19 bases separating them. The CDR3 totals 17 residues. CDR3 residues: CASSQGPGAKVFTEAFF. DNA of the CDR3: TGCGCCAGCAGCCAAGGCCCTGGTGCGAAGGTTTTCACTGAAGCTTTCTTT.

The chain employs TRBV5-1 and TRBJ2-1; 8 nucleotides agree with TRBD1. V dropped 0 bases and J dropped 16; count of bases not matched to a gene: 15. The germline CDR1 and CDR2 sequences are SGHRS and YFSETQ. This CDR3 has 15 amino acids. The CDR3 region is CASSLGTGGSPSQFF. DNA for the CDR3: TGCGCCAGCAGCTTGGGCACAGGGGGAAGTCCTTCTCAATTCTTC. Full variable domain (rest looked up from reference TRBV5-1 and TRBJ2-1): KAGVTQTPRYLIKTRGQQVTLSCSPISGHRSVSWYQQTPGQGLQFLFEYFSETQRNKGNFPGRFSGRQFSNSRSEMNVSTLELGDSALYLCASSLGTGGSPSQFFGPGTRLTVL.

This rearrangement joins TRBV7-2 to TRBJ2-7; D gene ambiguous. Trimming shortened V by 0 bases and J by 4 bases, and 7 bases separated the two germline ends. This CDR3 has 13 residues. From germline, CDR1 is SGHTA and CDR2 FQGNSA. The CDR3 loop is CASSLAMVYEQYF. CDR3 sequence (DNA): TGTGCCAGCAGCTTAGCGATGGTATACGAGCAGTACTTC. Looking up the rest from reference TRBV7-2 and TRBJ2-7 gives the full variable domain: GAGVSQSPSNKVTEKGKDVELRCDPISGHTALYWYRQSLGQGLEFLIYFQGNSAPDKSGLPSDRFSAERTGGSVSTLTIQRTQQEDSAVYLCASSLAMVYEQYFGPGTRLTVT.

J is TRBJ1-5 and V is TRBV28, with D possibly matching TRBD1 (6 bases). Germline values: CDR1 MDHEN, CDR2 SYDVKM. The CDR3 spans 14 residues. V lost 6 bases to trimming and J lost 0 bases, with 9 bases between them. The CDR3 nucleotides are TGTGCCAGCAGGGAGACAGGTAGCAATCAGCCCCAGCATTTT. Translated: CASRETGSNQPQHF.

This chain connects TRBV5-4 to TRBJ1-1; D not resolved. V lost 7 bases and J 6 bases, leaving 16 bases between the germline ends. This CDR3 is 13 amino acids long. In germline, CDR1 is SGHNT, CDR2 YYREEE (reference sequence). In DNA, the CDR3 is TGTGCCAGCGTAGGGCCCGGTGGCGCTGAAGCTTTCTTT. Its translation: CASVGPGGAEAFF.

CDR3 bases: TGTGCCAGCAGCTTATGGGCTAGCGGTTACAATGAGCAGTTCTTC. Translated: CASSLWASGYNEQFF. This rearrangement joins TRBV11-1 to TRBJ2-1; 7 bases fit TRBD2. This CDR3 is built from 15 residues. Germline V CDR1 and CDR2: SGHAT, FQDESV (reference sequence). The junction had 5 bases not matched to a gene; V was cut back by 2 bases and J by 4 bases.